These 7 T cell receptor beta chains share one sample of origin, sequenced in a study of persistence of HIV-infected CD4 T cells. This was the immunoSEQ version 4 assay in survey mode. Assay: immunoSEQ multiplex PCR; the TCRdb copy retains only in-frame clones and omits some. The sample contains about 64,000 clones, 65% to 80% of which appear only once. An overlapping HIV-1 Gag peptide pool stimulated these cells at 0.75 to 1 ug/peptide/mL. Sorted nonresponding memory CD4+ T cells were CD40L-negative, CD69-negative, CD45RO-high. Their specific antigens are unknown. Sample: CD4+ T cells sorted from PBMCs after approximately 19-hour stimulation, taken from a patient who received antiretroviral therapy. These TCRs come from an adult man with HIV who was CMV-seropositive.

The chain is built from TRBV7-2 and TRBJ1-4; D remains unclear. The germline V gene has CDR1 SGHTA and CDR2 FQGNSA. CDR3 length: 15 amino acids. V was cut by 1 base and J by 8 bases, with 14 bases left in between. The CDR3, as DNA: TGTGCCAGCAGCTTAGTCCCCACGGCGGGAGAAAAACTGTTTTTT. Translating gives CASSLVPTAGEKLFF.

The chain couples TRBV6-4 to TRBJ1-1; 9 nucleotides match TRBD1. The V gene's germline CDR1 is MRHNA and CDR2 SNTAGT. This CDR3 spans 14 amino acids. The V gene end was trimmed by 2 bases and the J gene end by 11 bases; junction bases not matched to a gene: 9. The CDR3 region is CASSDALGTGRAFF. DNA of the CDR3: TGTGCCAGCAGTGACGCCTTAGGGACAGGGAGGGCTTTCTTT.

This clone was seen more than once but under ten times. CDR3 sequence: CASNQDTQPQHF. In DNA form, the CDR3 reads TGTGCCAGCAACCAGGACACTCAGCCCCAGCATTTT. The chain uses TRBV28 and TRBJ1-5; TRBD1 might be the D (5 bases). The length of the CDR3 is 12 residues. Germline loops: CDR1 MDHEN, CDR2 SYDVKM. V lost 7 bases and J lost 6, with 10 bases in between.

The gene calls are TRBV7-9 and TRBJ1-6, with D tentatively TRBD1 (5 bases). V was cut by 3 bases and J by 10 bases, with 13 bases left in between. This CDR3 comprises 14 residues. Per the germline V gene, CDR1 is SEHNR and CDR2 is FQNEAQ (reference sequence). The CDR3 here is CASSLGGEESPLHF. In DNA, the CDR3 is TGTGCCAGCAGCTTGGGGGGGGAGGAATCACCCCTCCACTTT.

In its sample, this clone was seen once. This chain links TRBV7-9 with TRBJ1-6, with D tentatively TRBD1 (5 bases). The CDR3 has 15 residues. From germline, CDR1 is SEHNR and CDR2 FQNEAQ (reference sequence). Trimming removed 5 bases from V and 6 bases from J, with 14 bases in between. CDR3 protein: CASSEDGTRNSPLHF. CDR3 bases: TGTGCCAGCAGCGAAGACGGGACTCGTAATTCACCCCTCCACTTT.

The chain has TRBV12-3 or TRBV12-4 and TRBJ2-1, with D maybe TRBD2 (5 bases). The CDR3 consists of 13 residues. V was cut by 7 bases and J by 6 bases, with 13 bases left in between. CDR3 protein: CASTTSSLNEQFF. Here the CDR3 DNA reads TGTGCCAGCACCACTAGTTCCCTCAATGAGCAGTTCTTC.

The rearrangement joins TRBV12-2 to TRBJ2-3; the DNA was not used to check the table's D call, TRBD1. TRBV12-2 is a known pseudogene. The CDR3 extends over 16 amino acids. CDR3 in amino acids: CASRPRDRRSTDTQYF. The CDR3 DNA reads TGTGCAAGTCGCCCCCGGGACAGGCGTTCCACAGATACGCAGTATTTT.